This TCR beta chain was observed in a study of T cell repertoires in cytomegalovirus infection. Study at large: Selection of CMV epitopes for the study included recently identified HLA-C-restricted and well-studied HLA-B-restricted ones. From public TCR beta signatures came an indication of both CMV infection and matching HLA type.

Turning to this clonotype: The antigen is unknown.

After removal of 3 bases from V and 3 bases from J, the junction contained 6 bases not matched to a gene. This CDR3 spans 16 amino acids. Germline V gene lookup returns CDR1 LNHDA and CDR2 SQIVND (reference sequence). Study-level findings and limits: Across the ex vivo response, the dominant clonotypes were HLA-C-restricted CMV-specific TCR beta clonotypes.

TCRdb passed the reads through MiXCR, listing each CDR3 protein once. The sample lists tens of thousands of distinct CDR3 sequences, 20% to 25% occurring once. This chain connects TRBV19 to TRBJ1-1; 11 bases agree with TRBD1. Sequencing was performed on CD8+ T cells from cultured PBMCs, taken from culture after CMV antigen stimulation. The receptor's source is a human donor in good health (CMV status not recorded). Some clones in this sample may be carry-over from other donors' samples. The CDR3 protein is CASSIMDRGRDTEAFF. CDR3 DNA: TGTGCCAGTAGTATCATGGACAGGGGGCGAGACACTGAAGCTTTCTTT.